This TCR beta chain was recorded in a study of Graves' ophthalmopathy and Graves' hyperthyroidism. General study results and limits: Ophthalmopathy progression cases were predicted by the model with roughly 68% sensitivity and less than 85% specificity.

Moderate-to-severe activity, CAS ≥3, NOSPECS ≥4 and a duration under 3 months were seen in donors with ophthalmopathy. Diagnosis used clinical symptoms, serum thyroxine, TRAb, thyroid ultrasound and orbital computed tomography. A volume of about 9.7 ml of fresh peripheral blood supplied the PBMCs. The CDR3 runs to 13 residues. With 2 bases removed from V and 4 bases from J, the gap between germline ends came to 6 bases. CDR1 is MNHEY and CDR2 is SMNVEV in the germline V gene (reference sequence). CDR3 regions of TCR beta were amplified from RNA transcripts. The library came from an HTBI-primed first-round RT-PCR and a second-round multiplex PCR. TCRdb used MiXCR to reprocess the multiplex PCR reads, holding one entry per CDR3 protein. The sample lists some 160,000 distinct CDR3 sequences; 39% were seen once. This clonotype has just one count. The antigen is undetermined.

This chain uses TRBV27 with TRBJ2-1; D is unresolved. Sequenced sample: peripheral blood. The source is a man younger than 45 with Graves' ophthalmopathy. CDR3 residues: CASSLGRYNEQFF. The CDR3 DNA reads as TGTGCCAGCAGTTTAGGCAGATACAATGAGCAGTTCTTC.